The clone carrying this T cell receptor beta chain has a handful of counts. Its cognate antigen is unknown. J lost 2 bases, V lost 3 bases, and 3 bases had no gene match. Germline V gene data show CDR1 as SNHLY and CDR2 as FYNNEI. The CDR3 sequence is 15 residues long. Clinical Activity Scores of at least 3, NOSPECS grades of at least 4 and durations under 3 months characterized ophthalmopathy patients. Exclusion criteria comprised uncontrolled infection, other autoimmune disease, pregnancy or lactation. This entry comes from a study of T cells in Graves' hyperthyroidism and ophthalmopathy. Study-level information: Blood was drawn when the patient was first diagnosed and still untreated. Study results and caveats: The model identified upcoming ophthalmopathy a median roughly 6 months ahead of onset.

The TCR beta CDR3 regions underwent amplification using RNA transcripts as the source. Primed by the HTBI set, a first-round RT-PCR was run on the TCR CDR3. MiXCR, applied by TCRdb to the multiplex PCR reads, yields one record per CDR3 protein. The table lists about 610,000 distinct CDR3 sequences, approximately 14% of them singletons. The source of this sequence is a woman in her forties with Graves' ophthalmopathy. The chain recombines TRBV2 with TRBJ2-2; 7 bases match TRBD1. The sample was blood. The CDR3 nucleotides are TGTGCCAGCAGTGACCGGGACAGAAACACCGGGGAGCTGTTTTTT. Translated: CASSDRDRNTGELFF.